This T cell receptor (beta chain) was obtained from a study of blood T cell repertoires in COVID-19. Sequencing used immunoSEQ multiplex PCR; TCRdb keeps in-frame clones, though not all of them. The sample has some 150,000 clones, about 90% seen once. Trimming cost V 7 bases and J 3 bases, with 10 bases left between them. Looked up from germline, CDR1 is MDHEN and CDR2 is SYDVKM. There are 12 residues in the CDR3. The sequenced sample was peripheral blood. This clonotype originated in a woman aged 55 to 70 with COVID-19, enrolled during active disease. The rearrangement joins TRBV28 to TRBJ2-7; possibly TRBD2 for D (5 bases). In nucleotides, the CDR3 is TGTGCCAGCAATAGACTATACTACGAGCAGTACTTC. As protein: CASNRLYYEQYF.